This T cell receptor beta chain was sequenced for a study of cytomegalovirus exposure and HLA in healthy donors. Primers: 60 Vbeta forward and 13 Jbeta reverse. Assay: immunoSEQ multiplex PCR; the TCRdb copy retains only in-frame clones and omits some. The sample contains 74,000 or so clones, 77% of which appear only once. This clone was detected only a few times. One end of the junction varies from germline; a read error may be responsible. The germline V gene has CDR1 MNHEY and CDR2 SMNVEV (reference sequence). The CDR3 consists of 14 residues. The receptor was isolated from a man aged 50 or older in good health and CMV-seropositive. Sequencing input: PBMCs. The chain is built from TRBV27 and TRBJ2-4; 15 bases are shared with TRBD2. The DNA for the CDR3 is TGTGCCAGCAGGGGACTAGCGGGAGGAAACAGTCAGTACTTC. This encodes CASRGLAGGNSQYF.